This T cell receptor beta chain stems from a study of T cell changes during pregnancy in multiple sclerosis. CDR1 and CDR2 (germline): SGHKS, YYEKEE (reference sequence). The CDR3 is made up of 12 amino acids. V was clipped by 4 bases and J by 8 bases, with 12 bases between them. Here immunoSEQ multiplex PCR was the method, and the copy in TCRdb shows in-frame clones only, minus some. The profile shows approximately 26,000 clones, roughly 89% of them singletons. Source: CD4+ T cells from peripheral blood mononuclear cells, taken in the second trimester of pregnancy. The TCR was taken from a female donor with multiple sclerosis, enrolled in a pregnancy study. This chain links TRBV5-5 with TRBJ1-2; D is perhaps TRBD1 (6 bases). The CDR3 protein is CASSAGQKGYTF. In nucleotides, the CDR3 is TGTGCCAGCAGCGCCGGACAGAAGGGCTACACCTTC. Looking up the rest from reference TRBV5-5 and TRBJ1-2 gives the full variable domain: DAGVTQSPTHLIKTRGQQVTLRCSPISGHKSVSWYQQVLGQGPQFIFQYYEKEERGRGNFPDRFSARQFPNYSSELNVNALLLGDSALYLCASSAGQKGYTFGSGTRLTVV.